Below are 24 T cell receptor beta chains sequenced from a single sample in a study of neurological immune-mediated disorders. TCRdb re-called the 5' RACE reads with MiXCR, one entry per CDR3 protein. The sample includes roughly 43,000 distinct CDR3 sequences, under 2% of them seen just once. Sequencing input: PBMCs. The receptors stem from a woman aged 40 to 50 with multiple sclerosis.

This clonotype occurred many times. The chain's CDR3 is CASSQQGNTEAFF. In DNA, the CDR3 is TGTGCCAGCTCACAACAGGGGAACACTGAAGCTTTCTTT. This chain joins TRBV18 and TRBJ1-1; a possible D gene is TRBD1 (6 bases). This CDR3 is built from 13 residues. V was shortened by 4 bases and J by 1 base, with 7 bases between the two germline ends. Germline loops: CDR1 KGHSH, CDR2 LQKENI. Full variable domain (outside the CDR3, taken from reference TRBV18 and TRBJ1-1): NAGVMQNPRHLVRRRGQEARLRCSPMKGHSHVYWYRQLPEEGLKFMVYLQKENIIDESGMPKERFSAEFPKEGPSILRIQQVVRGDSAAYFCASSQQGNTEAFFGQGTRLTVV.

This clonotype was counted many times. The V call is TRBV7-2, the J call TRBJ1-5; no definite D call. Germline V gives CDR1 SGHTA, CDR2 FQGNSA. The CDR3 length is 12 residues. The V gene lost 2 bases and the J gene lost 7 bases, with 6 bases spanning the gap. The CDR3 region has the DNA TGTGCCAGCAGCTTAAATTGGCAGCCCCAGCATTTT. Translated: CASSLNWQPQHF.

This clonotype was observed at least ten times. The chain couples TRBV20-1 to TRBJ1-1; D call uncertain. CDR1 is DFQATT, CDR2 SNEGSKA, per germline (reference sequence). This CDR3 contains 14 residues. V was trimmed by 0 bases and J by 0 bases, leaving 8 bases between them. CDR3 in DNA: TGCAGTGCTAGAGATAGTGTCATGAACACTGAAGCTTTCTTT. Encoded protein: CSARDSVMNTEAFF.

This clonotype occurred many times. The rearrangement uses TRBV6-6 and TRBJ2-2, with TRBD2 matching over 11 bases. Germline assignment: CDR1 MNHNY and CDR2 SVGAGI (reference sequence). Germline trimming cut 11 bases from V and 8 bases from J; bases unmatched to any gene: 16. The CDR3 totals 16 residues. The DNA for the CDR3 is TGTGCCTGTAACAGGGGTAGCGGGGGGGCCTCAGGGGAGCTGTTTTTT. This encodes CACNRGSGGASGELFF.

The table lists this clonotype with many counts. The chain couples TRBV29-1 to TRBJ2-3; a weak D match, TRBD2 (5 bases). The CDR3 runs 13 residues. V was clipped by 4 bases and J by 2 bases, with 10 bases between them. Germline V gene lookup returns CDR1 SQVTM and CDR2 ANQGSEA. The CDR3 nucleotides read TGCAGCGTTGGCCGGGATCCCACAGATACGCAGTATTTT. Translated, it gives CSVGRDPTDTQYF.

There are many counts of this clonotype. The CDR3 sequence: CASSQGGGGNQPQHF. CDR3 DNA sequence: TGTGCCAGCAGCCAAGGGGGAGGGGGCAATCAGCCCCAGCATTTT. J is TRBJ1-5 and V is TRBV5-5, with TRBD1 as a possible D gene (6 bases). This CDR3 is built from 15 residues. Germline V gene lookup returns CDR1 SGHKS and CDR2 YYEKEE (reference sequence). Trimming left V 4 bases short and J 2 bases short, with 13 bases between.

This clonotype was counted a few times. V is TRBV24-1 and J is TRBJ2-2, with TRBD1 as a possible D gene (5 bases). Trimming left V 1 base short and J 7 bases short, with 18 bases between. The CDR3 is 17 amino acids. Germline-derived CDR1 and CDR2 are KGHDR and SFDVKD. CDR3 residues: CATSDLFNPQGGGELFF. The CDR3 DNA reads TGTGCCACCAGTGATTTATTCAACCCCCAGGGTGGCGGGGAGCTGTTTTTT.

This clonotype was observed many times. The chain has TRBV10-3 and TRBJ1-1; TRBD1 matches 8 bases. The CDR3 consists of 14 residues. The germline V gene has CDR1 ENHRY and CDR2 SYGVKD. The trim removed 6 bases at V and 10 bases at J, leaving 13 bases unmatched. The CDR3 spells CAISADREGVVAFF. The CDR3 DNA follows: TGTGCCATCAGCGCGGACAGGGAAGGGGTGGTAGCTTTCTTT.

This clonotype was counted many times. The chain uses TRBV2 and TRBJ2-3, with D perhaps matching TRBD2 (5 bases). V lost 6 bases and J lost 4, with 11 bases in between. Germline V gives CDR1 SNHLY, CDR2 FYNNEI. This CDR3 has 13 amino acids. Here the CDR3 DNA reads TGTGCCAGCAGCCCCGGGGAAGCAGATACGCAGTATTTT. This sequence encodes CASSPGEADTQYF.

This clonotype has at least ten counts. V gene TRBV5-1 combines with J gene TRBJ2-3, with D perhaps matching TRBD1 (5 bases). The CDR3 has 14 amino acids. Germline values: CDR1 SGHRS, CDR2 YFSETQ. V was cut by 4 bases and J by 1 base, with 10 bases left in between. CDR3 sequence (DNA): TGCGCCAGCAGCCCGGACACAGGCACAGATACGCAGTATTTT. Encoded protein: CASSPDTGTDTQYF.

This clonotype was picked up many times. V and J are TRBV7-9 and TRBJ2-5; D is ambiguous. CDR1 is SEHNR and CDR2 is FQNEAQ in the germline V gene (reference sequence). There are 13 residues in the CDR3. V was cut by 1 base and J by 1 base, with 4 bases left in between. The CDR3 DNA is TGTGCCAGCAGCTTAGACACCCAAGAGACCCAGTACTTC. This gives the protein CASSLDTQETQYF.

There are many counts of this clonotype. This sequence joins TRBV5-1 and TRBJ1-2, with D perhaps matching TRBD1 (5 bases). Trimming took 4 bases from V and 6 from J, leaving 13 bases between them. This CDR3 is built from 13 residues. Germline loops: CDR1 SGHRS, CDR2 YFSETQ. CDR3 region: CASSQQERDGYTF. CDR3 bases: TGCGCCAGCAGCCAACAGGAGAGGGATGGCTACACCTTC.

This clonotype was detected many times. V is TRBV11-2 and J is TRBJ1-2; tentatively, D is TRBD1 (5 bases). V was clipped by 5 bases and J by 3 bases, with 13 bases between them. The length of the CDR3 is 14 residues. Germline V gene sequence: CDR1 SGHAT, CDR2 FQNNGV. The CDR3 coding sequence is TGTGCCAGCAGCACCCTCGGGGGGTACTATGGCTACACCTTC. This codes for CASSTLGGYYGYTF.

This clonotype was picked up many times. The chain employs TRBV11-2 and TRBJ1-2; TRBD1 is a possible D gene (6 bases). CDR3 length: 14 residues. V was cut by 4 bases and J by 4 bases, with 13 bases left in between. CDR1 is SGHAT and CDR2 is FQNNGV in the germline V gene. The CDR3 region is CASSSLQGTYGYTF. The CDR3 DNA reads as TGTGCCAGCAGCTCCCTCCAGGGGACCTATGGCTACACCTTC.

This clonotype was detected many times. V gene TRBV20-1 combines with J gene TRBJ2-7; TRBD2 matches at 7 bases. The ends lost 3 bases at V and 2 bases at J; junction bases unmatched: 4. The CDR3 contains 13 residues. From germline, CDR1 is DFQATT and CDR2 SNEGSKA (reference sequence). The CDR3 sequence: CSASRGLTYEQYF. The CDR3 DNA reads TGCAGTGCTAGTAGGGGACTAACCTACGAGCAGTACTTC.

This clonotype has ten or more counts. The chain has TRBV29-1 and TRBJ2-1; D is possibly TRBD1 or TRBD2 (5 bases each). This CDR3 contains 11 residues. With 3 bases removed from V and 8 bases from J, the gap between germline ends came to 8 bases. Germline V gene sequence: CDR1 SQVTM, CDR2 ANQGSEA. The DNA of the CDR3 is TGCAGCGTTGACGGGGCCGATGAGCAGTTCTTC. This translates into CSVDGADEQFF.

This clonotype was seen a handful of times. A much larger clone differs by one base, so this may be a read error. This chain connects TRBV5-1 to TRBJ2-3; D unresolved. Germline values: CDR1 SGHRS, CDR2 YFSETQ. V shed 4 bases and J shed 0 bases, with 9 bases lying between them. The CDR3 covers 14 residues. In nucleotides, the CDR3 is TGCGCCAGCAGCCTCGGTAATAGCACAGATACGCAGTATTTT. This sequence encodes CASSLGNSTDTQYF.

This clonotype has ten or more counts. The chain uses TRBV20-1 and TRBJ1-1; weak D call: TRBD1 (5 bases). Germline V gives CDR1 DFQATT, CDR2 SNEGSKA (reference sequence). The CDR3 contains 13 residues. The CDR3 reads CRCLEGVSTEAFF. The CDR3, as DNA: TGCAGGTGTTTGGAAGGGGTGAGCACTGAAGCTTTCTTT.

This clonotype was picked up many times. The V call is TRBV5-1, the J call TRBJ1-3; D uncertain. The V and J ends lost 7 bases and 6 bases respectively, with 14 bases between them. This CDR3 region has 13 residues. From germline, CDR1 is SGHRS and CDR2 YFSETQ. The CDR3 is CASRPGGSNTIYF. The CDR3 DNA follows: TGCGCCAGCCGGCCAGGCGGTTCAAACACCATATATTTT. Looking up the rest from reference TRBV5-1 and TRBJ1-3 gives the full variable domain: KAGVTQTPRYLIKTRGQQVTLSCSPISGHRSVSWYQQTPGQGLQFLFEYFSETQRNKGNFPGRFSGRQFSNSRSEMNVSTLELGDSALYLCASRPGGSNTIYFGEGSWLTVV.

In its sample, this clonotype was seen many times. The gene calls are TRBV20-1 and TRBJ2-2; 8 bases agree with TRBD2. Germline V gene data show CDR1 as DFQATT and CDR2 as SNEGSKA (reference sequence). This CDR3 has 15 residues. V shed 2 bases, J shed 2 bases, and the junction held 4 bases outside the gene matches. Here the CDR3 DNA reads TGCAGTGCTAGAAGTAGCGGGGTTAACACCGGGGAGCTGTTTTTT. Protein sequence: CSARSSGVNTGELFF.

A few counts support this clonotype. A much more abundant neighbour one base away suggests this may be a read error. The chain employs TRBV5-1 and TRBJ1-1, with D maybe TRBD1 (6 bases). The germline V gene has CDR1 SGHRS and CDR2 YFSETQ. This CDR3 spans 15 amino acids. Between the trimmed V and J ends, which lost 5 bases and 4 bases, there was a span of 18 bases. CDR3 DNA: TGCGCCAGCAGACACCTACAGGGTGGGAGCACTGAAGCTTTCTTT. Residues: CASRHLQGGSTEAFF.

The sample holds many counts of this clonotype. The V and J genes are TRBV9 and TRBJ2-2, with D hard to call. This CDR3 spans 14 amino acids. Per the germline V gene, CDR1 is SGDLS and CDR2 is YYNGEE. V was trimmed by 2 bases and J by 5 bases, leaving 10 bases between them. The DNA of the CDR3 is TGTGCCAGCAGCGTGGTCCAAGGAACCGGGGAGCTGTTTTTT. It is translated as CASSVVQGTGELFF.

This clonotype was found many times. The V and J genes are TRBV6-1 and TRBJ1-2; D is unclear. The CDR3 is made up of 12 amino acids. The V gene's germline CDR1 is MNHNS and CDR2 SASEGT. Trimming cost V 4 bases and J 3 bases, with 6 bases left between them. Here the CDR3 reads CASSVSHYGYTF. In DNA, the CDR3 is TGTGCCAGCAGTGTAAGTCACTATGGCTACACCTTC.

In its sample, this clonotype was seen many times. V and J are TRBV6-5 and TRBJ2-2; TRBD1 might be the D (6 bases). V shed 4 bases and J shed 2 bases, with 8 bases lying between them. The CDR3 sequence is 14 residues long. Germline V CDR1 and CDR2: MNHEY, SVGAGI. CDR3: CASSWGLNTGELFF. As DNA, the CDR3 is TGTGCCAGCAGTTGGGGGCTCAACACCGGGGAGCTGTTTTTT.